This T cell receptor (beta chain) is drawn from a study of blood T cell repertoires in COVID-19. Study-level information: Italy, Spain and the United States were the sources of the convalescent and acute COVID-19 samples. From T cells, B-cell-depleted T cells, or PBMCs came the material, which was cDNA or gDNA.

The CDR3 sequence is 14 residues long. Trimming cost V 4 bases and J 2 bases; bases outside gene matches: 4. Germline V CDR1 and CDR2: ENHRY, SYGVKD. Original processing methods: Reference gene primer amplification in the assay estimated nucleated cell counts. Repertoires were generated with immunoSEQ multiplex PCR, while TCRdb's copy carries only in-frame clones and drops some. V, J and clone size reflect that table, while D and trimming were determined from the DNA. This sample has 88,000 or so clones, with 65% to 90% found just once. The chain employs TRBV10-3 and TRBJ1-2; 7 nucleotides agree with TRBD1. The sample comprised peripheral blood. The TCR comes from a man aged 60 to 75 with acute or convalescent COVID-19. The CDR3 spells CAISATGTNYGYTF. Here the CDR3 DNA reads TGTGCCATCAGTGCGACAGGGACAAACTATGGCTACACCTTC.